What follows are 29 T cell receptor beta chains derived from one specimen sequenced in a study of CXCR3-negative and CXCR3-positive naive CD8 T cells. The authors made the TRB cDNA libraries by 5' RACE using UMI labels. For each CDR3 protein, TCRdb gives one entry from its re-call of the 5' RACE reads, without DNA. Recorded for this sample: more than 45,000 distinct CDR3 sequences. Sequenced input: memory CD8+ T cells from blood. Receptor source: a human donor in good health. Some clones in this sample may be carry-over from other donors' samples.

V gene TRBV29-1 combines with J gene TRBJ2-7. CDR3 length: 11 residues. Germline lookup yields CDR1 SQVTM and CDR2 ANQGSEA. CDR3 loop: CSVYGSGEQYF.

This rearrangement joins TRBV20-1 to TRBJ1-2. The CDR3 length is 17 residues. Per germline, CDR1 DFQATT and CDR2 SNEGSKA (reference sequence). CDR3 sequence reads: CSARGMLSTRENYGYTF.

The CDR3 spells CASSQSCQGGTDTQYF. The chain is built from TRBV23-1 and TRBJ2-3; TCRdb returns TRBD1, unconfirmable since there is no DNA. TRBV23-1 is labeled an ORF, and its function is uncertain. The CDR3 runs 16 residues.

This sequence joins TRBV5-1 and TRBJ1-2. The germline gives CDR1 SGHRS, CDR2 YFSETQ. The CDR3 length is 15 residues. The CDR3 protein is CASSPLSPGDYGYTF.

The chain uses TRBV29-1 and TRBJ2-1; TCRdb returns TRBD1, unconfirmable since there is no DNA. Looked up from germline, CDR1 is SQVTM and CDR2 is ANQGSEA. The CDR3 contains 13 residues. The CDR3 reads CSGTGTGSNEQFF.

The chain links TRBV27 to TRBJ2-7; with no DNA, the TCRdb D assignment of TRBD1 cannot be verified. CDR1 and CDR2 (germline): MNHEY, SMNVEV (reference sequence). CDR3 length equals 14 residues. CDR3 loop: CASSLGTATYEQYF.

The chain uses TRBV19 and TRBJ2-7; the TRBD1 assignment by TCRdb is unverifiable without DNA. The CDR3 has 14 residues. Per germline, CDR1 LNHDA and CDR2 SQIVND (reference sequence). CDR3 amino acids: CASSRGLLTYEQYF.

V is TRBV14 and J is TRBJ2-1; TCRdb lists TRBD2, though no DNA is available to test this call. The CDR3 is 16 residues long. Germline lookup yields CDR1 SGHDN and CDR2 FVKESK. CDR3 in amino acids: CASSQDGLVPSNEQFF.

The chain links TRBV24-1 to TRBJ2-1; TCRdb names TRBD2, which stays unverified in the absence of DNA. Germline lookup yields CDR1 KGHDR and CDR2 SFDVKD. This CDR3 is 16 amino acids long. This chain's CDR3 is CATSDRDCHGVRKQFF.

The chain is built from TRBV7-8 and TRBJ1-5; the TCRdb D gene call, TRBD1, has no DNA to confirm it. The CDR3 runs 15 residues. Germline assignment: CDR1 SGHVS and CDR2 FQNEAQ. CDR3: CASSLYGTLNQPQHF.

This sequence joins TRBV27 and TRBJ2-3; the TRBD2 assignment by TCRdb is unverifiable without DNA. This CDR3 is 15 amino acids long. The V gene's germline CDR1 is MNHEY and CDR2 SMNVEV (reference sequence). CDR3 loop: CASTLSSALRDTQYF.

The chain uses TRBV4-3 and TRBJ2-7. This CDR3 is 15 amino acids long. CDR1 is LGHNA, CDR2 YSLEER, per germline. CDR3 sequence: CASSQDRSGSYEQYF.

The chain links TRBV27 to TRBJ1-2; TCRdb returns TRBD1, unconfirmable since there is no DNA. This CDR3 has 14 residues. Germline CDR1 reads MNHEY; CDR2 reads SMNVEV (reference sequence). The CDR3 reads CASSLTGRAYGYTF.

The chain combines TRBV6-2 or TRBV6-3 with TRBJ2-7. There are 11 residues in the CDR3. CDR1 and CDR2 (germline): MNHEY, SVGEGT. This CDR3 reads CASSSSMEQYF.

The J gene is TRBJ1-1, the V gene TRBV30. The CDR3 extends over 11 amino acids. Germline CDR1 is GTSNPN and CDR2 is SVGIG (reference sequence). The CDR3 loop reads CSLFSGTEAFF.

This CDR3 is CASSLGDTPTGELFF. The V gene is TRBV5-1, the J gene TRBJ2-2; TCRdb's D call of TRBD1 is untestable without DNA. Per the germline V gene, CDR1 is SGHRS and CDR2 is YFSETQ. The CDR3 covers 15 residues.

The chain employs TRBV28 and TRBJ1-1; TCRdb proposes TRBD1, but this gene call is untestable without DNA. CDR1 and CDR2 (germline): MDHEN, SYDVKM. The CDR3 sequence is 13 residues long. CDR3 residues: CASNDRAGTEAFF. Filled out from reference TRBV28 and TRBJ1-1, the complete variable domain reads DVKVTQSSRYLVKRTGEKVFLECVQDMDHENMFWYRQDPGLGLRLIYFSYDVKMKEKGDIPEGYSVSREKKERFSLILESASTNQTSMYLCASNDRAGTEAFFGQGTRLTVV.

The chain couples TRBV7-3 to TRBJ2-4. The CDR3 contains 15 residues. Germline V gene data show CDR1 as SGHTA and CDR2 as FQGTGA. The CDR3 loop is CASSLTGVAKNIQYF.

The V and J genes are TRBV6-5 and TRBJ2-7; lacking DNA, the TRBD2 call made by TCRdb goes unchecked. Germline CDR1 MNHEY, CDR2 SVGAGI. CDR3 length equals 14 residues. CDR3 region: CASSHSSGLGEQYF.

The V gene is TRBV7-6, the J gene TRBJ2-1; TCRdb's D call of TRBD1 is untestable without DNA. CDR1 SGHVS and CDR2 FNYEAQ come from the germline V gene. The CDR3 sequence is 13 residues long. CDR3 in amino acids: CASSSGPSNEQFF.

The chain couples TRBV6-6 to TRBJ2-3. The CDR3 has 13 residues. In germline, CDR1 is MNHNY, CDR2 SVGAGI (reference sequence). The CDR3 loop reads CASSYYDTDTQYF.

The gene calls are TRBV7-9 and TRBJ2-7; TCRdb names TRBD1, which stays unverified in the absence of DNA. The germline V gene has CDR1 SEHNR and CDR2 FQNEAQ (reference sequence). The CDR3 runs to 15 residues. Here the CDR3 reads CASRPSQGINYEQYF.

The rearrangement joins TRBV29-1 to TRBJ1-1; TCRdb selects TRBD1, and the lack of DNA leaves this call unchecked. This CDR3 spans 11 amino acids. Germline V gene lookup returns CDR1 SQVTM and CDR2 ANQGSEA. The CDR3 sequence: CSARGETEAFF. The full variable domain, completed using reference TRBV29-1 and TRBJ1-1, is SAVISQKPSRDICQRGTSLTIQCQVDSQVTMMFWYRQQPGQSLTLIATANQGSEATYESGFVIDKFPISRPNLTFSTLTVSNMSPEDSSIYLCSARGETEAFFGQGTRLTVV.

The chain has TRBV28 and TRBJ2-1; TCRdb designates TRBD2, a call that cannot be tested without DNA. The CDR3 loop spans 14 amino acids. Germline CDR1 reads MDHEN; CDR2 reads SYDVKM. CDR3 residues: CASSLLAGGNEQFF.

The genes are TRBV12-3 or TRBV12-4 and TRBJ2-1; TCRdb proposes TRBD2, but this gene call is untestable without DNA. This CDR3 is built from 20 residues. This CDR3 is CASSFAVSGLREWTYNEQFF.

The genes are TRBV6-2 or TRBV6-3 and TRBJ1-1. There are 15 residues in the CDR3. Germline-derived CDR1 and CDR2 are MNHEY and SVGEGT. The CDR3 sequence is CASSYSMDRYTEAFF.

This chain uses TRBV18 with TRBJ2-3; TCRdb calls TRBD1, which cannot be checked without DNA. Germline V gene data show CDR1 as KGHSH and CDR2 as LQKENI. There are 15 residues in the CDR3. Here the CDR3 reads CASSPPEQGKDTQYF.

The chain carries TRBV7-9 and TRBJ1-5; TCRdb designates TRBD1, a call that cannot be tested without DNA. The germline V gene encodes CDR1 SEHNR and CDR2 FQNEAQ (reference sequence). The length of the CDR3 is 16 residues. The CDR3 here is CASSPSGEGGRQPQHF.

V usage is TRBV6-6 and J usage is TRBJ1-3; no DNA is available, so the TRBD1 call from TCRdb remains unchecked. Germline V lookup: CDR1 MNHNY, CDR2 SVGAGI (reference sequence). The CDR3 covers 16 residues. Here the CDR3 reads CASSYSNRGSGNTIYF.